Listed here are 4 T cell receptor beta chains from one sample, sequenced in a study of tumor-infiltrating lymphocytes in primary liver carcinoma. Starting from roughly 0.5 ug of total RNA, TCR beta cDNA was produced with a primer in the constant region. Three nested multiplex PCR rounds, a slightly modified ARM-PCR method, built the TCR beta libraries. A C-beta reverse primer and TRBV1-TRBV30 forward primers served in each of the first two PCR rounds, at roughly 10 cycles apiece. MiXCR, applied by TCRdb to the multiplex PCR reads, yields one record per CDR3 protein. The sample has about 200,000 distinct CDR3 sequences, 85% seen once. The approximately 20-31 mg bulk tissue piece was not sorted before simultaneous RNA and DNA extraction. The sequenced material came from tumor tissue from primary liver carcinoma. The receptor set was obtained from a man aged 40-50 years with primary liver carcinoma and hepatitis B virus infection.

Remarks on this clonotype: Because the CDR3 is missing its conserved closing phenylalanine or tryptophan, this is likely a read error. The chain couples TRBV29-1 to TRBJ2-3, with 7 bases lining up with TRBD1. The V gene end was trimmed by 4 bases and the J gene end by 9 bases; junction bases not matched to a gene: 7. CDR3 length equals 12 residues. The germline V gene has CDR1 SQVTM and CDR2 ANQGSEA. Written as DNA, the CDR3 is TGCAGCGTTGGTGTCAAGGGGGCAACGCAGTATTCT. This codes for CSVGVKGATQYS.

The rearrangement uses TRBV7-8 and TRBJ2-3, with 10 bases fitting TRBD2. V shed 3 bases and J 7 bases; nucleotides not matched to a gene: 7. The CDR3 spans 15 residues. From germline, CDR1 is SGHVS and CDR2 FQNEAQ. CDR3 nucleotide sequence: TGTGCCAGCAGCTTGGGACTAGCGAGAAAGAATACGCAGTATTTT. Amino acids: CASSLGLARKNTQYF.

Notes on this clonotype: At one of its ends the junction is not consistent with the germline gene, which may arise from a read error. This chain links TRBV5-4 with TRBJ2-1; possibly TRBD1 for D (6 bases). The germline V gene encodes CDR1 SGHNT and CDR2 YYREEE (reference sequence). The length of the CDR3 is 16 residues. CDR3 region: CASSFDRRLSYNKQFF. The DNA for the CDR3 is TGTGCCAGCAGCTTTGACAGGCGGCTTTCCTACAATAAGCAGTTCTTC.

A note on this clonotype: The conserved final phenylalanine or tryptophan is absent from the CDR3, which likely points to a read error. J is TRBJ2-1 and V is TRBV4-3, with 11 bases lining up with TRBD2. Germline-derived CDR1 and CDR2 are LGHNA and YSLEER. The J segment lost 7 bases and the V segment lost 3 bases, leaving 8 bases of the junction unmatched. CDR3 length equals 16 residues. CDR3 nucleotides: TGCGCCAGCAGCCAGGGCACTAGCGGGAGATTGAATGAGCAGTTCTCC. The encoded protein is CASSQGTSGRLNEQFS.